Presented here are 16 T cell receptor beta chains from one specimen sequenced in a study of shared clonotypes between healthy human individuals. Method: immunoSEQ multiplex PCR; TCRdb's copy keeps in-frame clones and lacks some. The sample lists roughly 1,500,000 clones; 98% were seen once. Sequencing used naive CD4+ T cells sorted from blood. The subset here: CD45RA+ positively selected. The receptor set was obtained from a man younger than 40 in good health.

V usage is TRBV27 and J usage is TRBJ1-1, with 7 positions matching TRBD1. J lost 12 bases, V lost 5 bases, and 21 bases had no gene match. From germline, CDR1 is MNHEY and CDR2 SMNVEV (reference sequence). The CDR3 is 16 residues long. The CDR3 is CASSPIVNRVRDSTFF. The CDR3, as DNA: TGTGCCAGCAGTCCGATTGTAAATCGGGTCCGGGACAGTACTTTCTTT.

For this clone: The sample carries other DNA sequences with the same CDR3. The chain carries TRBV7-2 and TRBJ2-1, with 9 bases lining up with TRBD2. The V gene end was trimmed by 1 base and the J gene end by 6 bases; junction bases not matched to a gene: 4. The CDR3 is made up of 15 amino acids. Germline V gene lookup returns CDR1 SGHTA and CDR2 FQGNSA. The CDR3 DNA follows: TGTGCCAGCAGCTTAGGGGCGGGAGGGTTCAATGAGCAGTTCTTC. Its protein product is CASSLGAGGFNEQFF.

As regards this clone: Other DNA variants within this sample encode the same CDR3. The V gene is TRBV5-1, the J gene TRBJ1-1; no definite D call. The germline V and J ends were trimmed by 0 bases and 0 bases, with 6 bases remaining between them. CDR1 is SGHRS, CDR2 YFSETQ, per germline. CDR3 length: 14 amino acids. The CDR3 DNA is TGCGCCAGCAGCTTGGATGGCATGAACACTGAAGCTTTCTTT. This codes for CASSLDGMNTEAFF.

The rearrangement links TRBV7-8 to TRBJ2-1, with D possibly matching TRBD2 (6 bases). Trimming took 0 bases from V and 2 from J, leaving 11 bases between them. This CDR3 is built from 16 residues. In germline, CDR1 is SGHVS, CDR2 FQNEAQ. CDR3 DNA: TGTGCCAGCAGCTTAGCGCCCAGACTAGCCTACAATGAGCAGTTCTTC. This sequence encodes CASSLAPRLAYNEQFF.

This clone occurred once. The chain is built from TRBV5-1 and TRBJ2-3, with 9 bases that match TRBD1. The CDR3 loop spans 15 amino acids. The V segment lost 0 bases and the J segment 5 bases; nucleotides outside the gene matches: 4. From germline, CDR1 is SGHRS and CDR2 YFSETQ. The CDR3 spells CASSLEGTGRDTQYF. CDR3 bases: TGCGCCAGCAGCTTGGAGGGGACAGGGAGAGATACGCAGTATTTT.

CDR3 in DNA: TGTGCCAGCAGCCAATCCCCAGACCAAGATACGCAGTATTTT. It codes for CASSQSPDQDTQYF. The rearrangement joins TRBV16 to TRBJ2-3; unclear D gene. CDR1 and CDR2 from the germline V gene are KGHSY and FQNENV. The CDR3 is 14 amino acids. Trimming removed 0 bases at V and 5 bases at J, with 9 bases between.

This clone appeared once. V gene TRBV18 combines with J gene TRBJ2-7; 11 bases agree with TRBD2. Trimming took 3 bases from V and 5 from J; bases not matched to a gene: 6. CDR3 length: 15 residues. CDR1 is KGHSH, CDR2 LQKENI, per germline. The CDR3 nucleotides are TGTGCCAGCTCACCCACTAGCGGGAGTTACCACGAGCAGTACTTC. Residues: CASSPTSGSYHEQYF.

The rearrangement uses TRBV28 and TRBJ1-1, with D hard to call. Trimming pared 8 bases from V and 1 base from J, leaving 14 bases between. Germline values: CDR1 MDHEN, CDR2 SYDVKM. The CDR3 consists of 14 residues. Here the CDR3 DNA reads TGTGCCAGCCTAAGATGGGGTGGGAACACTGAAGCTTTCTTT. Amino acid sequence: CASLRWGGNTEAFF.

The V and J genes are TRBV30 and TRBJ2-3; 9 bases align to TRBD1. J lost 0 bases, V lost 5 bases, and 6 bases had no gene match. CDR3 length: 15 residues. Germline V gives CDR1 GTSNPN, CDR2 SVGIG (reference sequence). CDR3 sequence: CAWDRGMGSTDTQYF. The CDR3, as DNA: TGTGCCTGGGACAGGGGGATGGGGAGCACAGATACGCAGTATTTT.

The chain links TRBV19 to TRBJ2-1; 9 positions agree with TRBD2. This CDR3 comprises 14 residues. The V segment lost 3 bases and the J segment 7 bases; nucleotides outside the gene matches: 4. Germline CDR1 LNHDA, CDR2 SQIVND (reference sequence). The DNA of the CDR3 is TGTGCCAGTAGTATGAGACTAGCGGCAAATGAGCAGTTCTTC. It encodes CASSMRLAANEQFF.

This clone has only one observation. V and J are TRBV18 and TRBJ1-4, with a tentative D call TRBD1 (5 bases). Per germline, CDR1 KGHSH and CDR2 LQKENI. V was clipped by 3 bases and J by 7 bases, with 12 bases between them. The length of the CDR3 is 14 residues. CDR3 amino acids: CASSPAWDFEKLFF. The CDR3 nucleotides are TGTGCCAGCTCACCTGCCTGGGACTTTGAAAAACTGTTTTTT.

The chain joins TRBV7-9 to TRBJ2-5, with TRBD2 matching over 7 bases. The length of the CDR3 is 13 residues. The V and J ends lost 9 bases and 5 bases, in that order; junction bases with no gene match: 9. Germline V gives CDR1 SEHNR, CDR2 FQNEAQ (reference sequence). Here the CDR3 reads CASGLAEGETQYF. The CDR3 DNA reads TGTGCCAGTGGCCTAGCGGAGGGTGAGACCCAGTACTTC.

The V call is TRBV28, the J call TRBJ2-3; D is undetermined. Germline values: CDR1 MDHEN, CDR2 SYDVKM. V was clipped by 4 bases and J by 1 base, with 9 bases between them. The CDR3 consists of 14 residues. CDR3 in DNA: TGTGCCAGCAGTTACGTCTCAGGCACAGATACGCAGTATTTT. Its translation is CASSYVSGTDTQYF.

The chain combines TRBV27 with TRBJ1-1, with 7 bases matching TRBD1. The CDR3 has 18 residues. CDR1 and CDR2 from the germline V gene are MNHEY and SMNVEV (reference sequence). The V gene end was trimmed by 6 bases and the J gene end by 1 base; junction bases not matched to a gene: 17. CDR3 sequence reads: CASSPHRRGLLRNTEAFF. As DNA, the CDR3 is TGTGCCAGCAGCCCCCATAGGAGGGGGCTCTTGAGGAACACTGAAGCTTTCTTT.

The chain links TRBV7-2 to TRBJ2-1, with a possible D match to TRBD2 (6 bases). The CDR3 length is 15 residues. V gave up 3 bases and J gave up 5 bases, with 14 bases separating them. Germline V gene data show CDR1 as SGHTA and CDR2 as FQGNSA. CDR3: CASSFLASGNNEQFF. CDR3 nucleotides: TGTGCCAGCAGCTTTCTAGCGAGCGGAAACAATGAGCAGTTCTTC.

Points on this clone: Other DNA sequences in this sample translate to the same CDR3. The rearrangement uses TRBV5-1 and TRBJ1-5; no clear D gene. Trimming removed 2 bases from V and 2 bases from J, with 5 bases in between. CDR1 is SGHRS and CDR2 is YFSETQ in the germline V gene. The CDR3 is 13 amino acids. The DNA of the CDR3 is TGCGCCAGCAGCTTTTCCGGCAATCAGCCCCAGCATTTT. As protein: CASSFSGNQPQHF.